These 17 T cell receptor delta chains were all obtained from the same sample, sequenced in a study of γδ T cells in repeated Plasmodium falciparum infection. TCRdb reprocessed the multiplex PCR reads through CATT. The table shows around 89,000 delta-chain clones, with almost 1.5% occurring only once. Bulk repertoires came from Vgamma9/Vdelta2+ or Vdelta2-negative gammadelta T cells flow-sorted from PBMC. Sequences were obtained from gamma-delta T cells from blood. These receptors originate from a pool of human donors (malaria-infected and uninfected, not separated).

This clone was seen ten or more times. A far larger clone is one base from this, pointing to a likely read error. Distinct nucleotide sequences in the sample also encode this CDR3. V usage is TRDV2 and J usage is TRDJ1, with 7 bases lining up with TRDD3. Germline V gene data show CDR1 as GEAIGNYY and CDR2 as EKD. This CDR3 has 18 amino acids. This chain's CDR3 is CACDIIRTGVPYTDKLIF. CDR3 DNA: TGTGCCTGTGACATAATACGTACTGGGGTCCCGTACACCGATAAACTCATCTTC.

The chain uses TRDV1 and TRDJ1; 13 bases line up with TRDD3. The trim removed 3 bases at V and 0 bases at J, leaving 28 bases unmatched. The CDR3 loop spans 25 amino acids. Per germline, CDR1 TSWWSYY and CDR2 QGS. The CDR3 DNA reads as TGTGCTCTTGGGGACCTTCTCCTTCCCCATTTTACTGGGGGATACGCGTATGGGCACACCGATAAACTCATCTTT. It yields the protein CALGDLLLPHFTGGYAYGHTDKLIF.

This clone was detected many times. The chain has TRAV23/DV6 and TRDJ1, with 12 bases aligning to TRDD3. Germline values: CDR1 NTAFDY, CDR2 IRPDVSE (reference sequence). CDR3 length: 23 residues. Unmatched junction bases numbered 27, after V lost 1 base and J lost 2 bases. The CDR3 reads CAASFLLSFQLGDTRGKTDKLIF. The CDR3 nucleotides read TGTGCAGCAAGCTTCCTCCTATCCTTCCAGCTGGGGGATACGCGAGGGAAAACCGATAAACTCATCTTT.

Notes on this clone: For this DNA, TCRdb reports the protein of a much larger clone, which diverges at residue 8, most likely from a read error; the protein presented here is translated directly from the DNA. The chain carries TRDV1 and TRDJ1; D possibly corresponds to TRDD2 (5 bases). TCRdb leaves out the J gene; it was filled in here by matching the DNA to germline. V gave up 5 bases and J gave up 2 bases, with 18 bases separating them. There are 16 residues in the CDR3. Germline V gene lookup returns CDR1 TSWWSYY and CDR2 QGS. The CDR3 here is CALGLLSCAQTDKLIF. The CDR3 DNA sequence: TGTGCTCTTGGGTTACTTTCCTGCGCCCAGACCGATAAACTCATCTTT.

This clone was counted a few times. The J segment is TRDJ1; no V gene was assigned; TRDD3, the D gene given by the table, was not confirmed from the DNA. CDR3 size: 24 residues. The CDR3 nucleotides are TGTGCTCTTGGGGAACGCCTCCCCGGGGGAGTGTGTCACGATGGCGCCTATACCGCCGATAAACTCATCTTT. Translated: CALGERLPGGVCHDGAYTADKLIF.

Comment on this clone: TCRdb attributes to this sequence the protein of a much larger clone, which differs from the DNA translation at residue 10; a read error is likely, and the protein displayed is translated from the DNA. V and J are TRDV2 and TRDJ1; D is unclear. CDR1 and CDR2 (germline): GEAIGNYY, EKD. This CDR3 region has 21 residues. Trimming shortened V by 0 bases and J by 4 bases, and 32 bases separated the two germline ends. CDR3 in DNA: TGTGCCTGTGACACCGTTCAAGGGGCTGAAAATTTCCAGGGCGAGGGCGATAAACTCATCTTT. It yields the protein CACDTVQGAENFQGEGDKLIF.

Note on this clone: TCRdb's protein, taken from a much larger clone, differs from this DNA's translation at residue 6, likely owing to a read error; the protein displayed comes from the DNA. V usage is TRDV3 and J usage is TRDJ1, with TRDD3 identical over 7 bases. Germline CDR1 and CDR2: TVYSNPD and GDNSRS (reference sequence). CDR3 length: 16 residues. The trim removed 0 bases at V and 0 bases at J, leaving 10 bases unmatched. DNA of the CDR3: TGTGCCTTTAGCGGAGAGGGATACTCCTACACCGATAAACTCATCTTT. It encodes CAFSGEGYSYTDKLIF. Full variable domain (missing parts from reference TRDV3 and TRDJ1): CDKVTQSSPDQTVASGSEVVLLCTYDTVYSNPDLFWYRIRPDYSFQFVFYGDNSRSEGADFTQGRFSVKHILTQKAFHLVISPVRTEDSATYYCAFSGEGYSYTDKLIFGKGTRVTVEP.

Note on this clone: The protein given by TCRdb reflects a much larger clone and differs at residue 18 from this DNA's translation, likely from a read error; the protein shown is the DNA's translation. A V gene of TRDV3 was called, but no J gene was assigned; TRDD3, the D gene given by the table, was not confirmed from the DNA. CDR1 and CDR2 from the germline V gene are TVYSNPD and GDNSRS (reference sequence). This CDR3 is built from 20 residues. CDR3 amino acids: CAFTKPLRRYGTGIQGKPIF. The CDR3 region has the DNA TGTGCCTTTACTAAACCGCTACGGCGTTACGGCACGGGGATACAGGGTAAACCCATCTTT.

This clone was seen at least ten times. TCRdb has a much larger clone's protein, which differs at residue 8 from the translation of this DNA, likely because of a read error; what is shown is the protein translated from the DNA. This rearrangement joins TRDV1 to TRDJ1, with TRDD3 identical over 9 bases. TCRdb supplies no J gene; here it was assigned by aligning the nucleotide sequence to germline. This CDR3 comprises 17 residues. Germline values: CDR1 TSWWSYY, CDR2 QGS. V dropped 2 bases and J dropped 8; count of bases not matched to a gene: 15. The chain's CDR3 is CALGEIPPFTGGAKLIF. The CDR3 region has the DNA TGTGCTCTTGGGGAAATCCCTCCCTTTACTGGGGGAGCCAAACTCATCTTT.

This clone occurred many times. Mismatch with germline at one junction end may stem from a read error. This sample includes further DNA sequences coding for the same CDR3. The chain has TRDV1 and TRDJ1; a weak D match, TRDD3 (6 bases). Looked up from germline, CDR1 is TSWWSYY and CDR2 is QGS. The CDR3 is 24 residues long. The CDR3 DNA follows: TGTGCTCTTGGGGAACGCTCCCACGTCAGGGGTGGGCTGGGGCAATTTCCCTACACCGATAAACTAATCTTT. Its translation: CALGERSHVRGGLGQFPYTDKLIF.

This clone was seen at least ten times. The rearrangement joins TRDV1 to TRDJ1, with 12 bases lining up with TRDD3. The J gene, absent from TCRdb, was called here by matching the DNA to germline. The CDR3 consists of 24 residues. The germline gives CDR1 TSWWSYY, CDR2 QGS. The trim removed 2 bases at V and 0 bases at J, leaving 25 bases unmatched. This CDR3 reads CALGELVWRLPSYWGIPYTDKLIF. The DNA for the CDR3 is TGTGCTCTTGGGGAATTAGTATGGAGGCTTCCCTCCTACTGGGGGATACCCTACACCGATAAACTCATCTTT.

About this clone itself: TCRdb's protein for this DNA is that of a much larger clone and differs from the translation at residue 6, likely a read error; the protein shown is the DNA translation. This rearrangement joins TRDV3 to TRDJ1, with TRDD3 identical over 9 bases. Trimming cost V 4 bases and J 0 bases; bases outside gene matches: 18. Germline V gives CDR1 TVYSNPD, CDR2 GDNSRS (reference sequence). There are 18 residues in the CDR3. Here the CDR3 DNA reads TGTGCCTCGAAAGGTAGCTGGGGGATCGGGTACAACACCGATAAACTCATCTTT. It yields the protein CASKGSWGIGYNTDKLIF.

A word on this clone: This is likely an artifact of a read error, given a far larger clone one base away. The sample has other DNA sequences that encode this CDR3 too. This sequence joins TRDV1 and TRDJ1; 9 positions match TRDD3. Since TCRdb gives no J gene, matching the DNA to germline was used here to assign it. V was pared by 0 bases and J by 3 bases, with 23 bases of the junction left unmatched. This CDR3 contains 22 residues. Germline V gene lookup returns CDR1 TSWWSYY and CDR2 QGS. The CDR3 DNA is TGTGCTCTTGGGGAACTCTGGGGCATTCTACGCACCGGGGGATACAAGGCCGATAAACTCATCTTT. Protein sequence: CALGELWGILRTGGYKADKLIF.

Concerning this clone: For this DNA, TCRdb reports the protein of a much larger clone, which diverges at residue 10, most likely from a read error; the protein presented here is translated directly from the DNA. The chain has TRDV2 and TRDJ3; D is possibly TRDD3 (5 bases). TCRdb lists no J gene, so it was determined here by aligning the DNA to germline. Germline V lookup: CDR1 GEAIGNYY, CDR2 EKD. The length of the CDR3 is 15 residues. DNA for the CDR3: TGTGCCTGTGACACGTCTACCTGGGACGCCCGACAGATGTTTTTC. Encoded protein: CACDTSTWDARQMFF.

As for this clone: TCRdb's protein, taken from a much larger clone, differs from this DNA's translation at residue 11, likely owing to a read error; the protein displayed comes from the DNA. V gene assignment gives TRDV3, but the J gene was left uncalled; the tabulated D call, TRDD3, remains unverified against the DNA. CDR1 and CDR2 from the germline V gene are TVYSNPD and GDNSRS (reference sequence). This CDR3 spans 12 amino acids. Written as DNA, the CDR3 is TGTGCCTTTGGACTACTGGGGGATAGGCTCACCTTT. This codes for CAFGLLGDRLTF.

The chain employs TRDV1 and TRDJ1; 13 bases line up with TRDD3. TCRdb is silent on the J gene; assignment here came from matching the DNA to germline. With V trimmed by 2 bases and J by 10 bases, 19 bases remained unmatched. This CDR3 contains 19 residues. Germline V lookup: CDR1 TSWWSYY, CDR2 QGS. CDR3 bases: TGTGCTCTTGGGGAAATCCCCGGGGGGTACTGGGGGATACGGATGATACTCATCTTT. Its protein product is CALGEIPGGYWGIRMILIF.

Notes on this clone: Translating this DNA gives a protein that differs at residue 5 from the TCRdb one, which belongs to a much larger clone; a read error is likely, and the protein shown is this translation. The chain uses TRDV2 and TRDJ1; D possibly corresponds to TRDD3 (5 bases). The J gene, not given by TCRdb, was assigned here from a germline match of the nucleotide sequence. The germline V gene has CDR1 GEAIGNYY and CDR2 EKD. Between the trimmed V and J ends, which lost 3 bases and 3 bases, there was a span of 10 bases. CDR3 length equals 13 residues. The CDR3 reads CACDAGSSDKLIF. The CDR3 nucleotides are TGTGCCTGTGACGCGGGATCCTCCGATAAACTCATCTTT.